These 9 T cell receptor beta chains share one sample of origin, sequenced in a study of shared clonotypes between healthy human individuals. Sequencing used immunoSEQ multiplex PCR; TCRdb keeps in-frame clones, though not all of them. Seen here are 520,000 or so clones, more than 65% observed once, and the top ten hold approximately 12%. Sequencing was performed on PBMCs. These receptors originate from a woman between 40 and 55 years old in good health. Some clones in this sample may be carry-over from other donors' samples.

The chain carries TRBV28 and TRBJ2-1, with 9 bases that match TRBD2. The CDR3 contains 16 residues. The germline V gene encodes CDR1 MDHEN and CDR2 SYDVKM. After removal of 5 bases from V and 4 bases from J, the junction contained 9 bases not matched to a gene. CDR3 in DNA: TGTGCCAGCAGTCCACCCAGCGGGAGGAAATACAATGAGCAGTTCTTC. Its translation: CASSPPSGRKYNEQFF.

This clone was seen repeatedly, ten times or more. The V call is TRBV2, the J call TRBJ2-7; tentative D call: TRBD1 (5 bases). V lost 5 bases and J lost 2, with 13 bases in between. Per germline, CDR1 SNHLY and CDR2 FYNNEI. The CDR3 loop spans 14 amino acids. The CDR3 DNA reads as TGTGCCAGCAGTTCCGACAGTGGGGCCTACGAGCAGTACTTC. Protein: CASSSDSGAYEQYF.

This chain uses TRBV6-5 with TRBJ1-2; D gene ambiguous. This CDR3 is built from 13 residues. V was clipped by 4 bases and J by 8 bases, with 14 bases between them. CDR1 is MNHEY, CDR2 SVGAGI, per germline. In DNA, the CDR3 is TGTGCCAGCAGTTCCGGCTTACTGAAGGGCTACACCTTC. It codes for CASSSGLLKGYTF.

V and J are TRBV30 and TRBJ2-1; 8 nucleotides align to TRBD2. CDR3 length: 16 residues. J was trimmed by 5 bases and V by 4 bases; bases with no gene match: 13. Germline loops: CDR1 GTSNPN, CDR2 SVGIG (reference sequence). The CDR3 protein is CAWTRFGLLADNEQFF. The CDR3 DNA is TGTGCCTGGACCCGCTTCGGGTTACTAGCGGACAATGAGCAGTTCTTC.

This clone occurred a few times. The V and J genes are TRBV19 and TRBJ2-3, with D maybe TRBD2 (6 bases). V gave up 3 bases and J gave up 0 bases, with 13 bases separating them. From germline, CDR1 is LNHDA and CDR2 SQIVND (reference sequence). The CDR3 totals 16 residues. The CDR3 DNA reads as TGTGCCAGTAGTATTCCTAGCGCCCTTAGCACAGATACGCAGTATTTT. Amino acids: CASSIPSALSTDTQYF.

The J gene is TRBJ1-2, the V gene TRBV11-1; no definite D call. The CDR3 has 13 amino acids. Germline loops: CDR1 SGHAT, CDR2 FQDESV (reference sequence). V lost 5 bases, J lost 2 bases, and 9 bases lay in between. The CDR3 nucleotides read TGTGCCAGCAGCCTAGATTTGAACTATGGCTACACCTTC. It yields the protein CASSLDLNYGYTF.

V and J are TRBV5-1 and TRBJ1-1; TRBD1 agrees at 7 bases. The germline gives CDR1 SGHRS, CDR2 YFSETQ. The CDR3 length is 16 residues. The V and J ends lost 1 base and 1 base, in that order; junction bases with no gene match: 7. The chain's CDR3 is CASSLLGGAANTEAFF. CDR3 in DNA: TGCGCCAGCAGCTTGTTAGGGGGCGCGGCGAACACTGAAGCTTTCTTT.

Here the CDR3 reads CASSLSGTVYEQYF. CDR3 in DNA: TGTGCCAGCAGCCTTTCGGGGACGGTCTACGAGCAGTACTTC. The chain recombines TRBV9 with TRBJ2-7; D tentatively reads TRBD1 or TRBD2 (5 bases each). V was cut by 4 bases and J by 3 bases, with 14 bases left in between. CDR3 length equals 14 residues. Germline V lookup: CDR1 SGDLS, CDR2 YYNGEE.

The chain recombines TRBV7-2 with TRBJ1-5, with a tentative D call TRBD1 (5 bases). Germline CDR1 reads SGHTA; CDR2 reads FQGNSA. Trimming cost V 1 base and J 3 bases, with 10 bases left between them. This CDR3 has 15 amino acids. For the CDR3, the DNA is TGTGCCAGCAGCTTAGAAGGGACGACCAATCAGCCCCAGCATTTT. Residues: CASSLEGTTNQPQHF.